The following is a T cell receptor (beta chain) sequence with its context. The antigen it binds to is not known. No much larger clone is present one base from it, and per-base qualities are unavailable. This sample is part of a study of blood T cell repertoires in COVID-19 (dated by TCRdb to between 2020 and 2021). Regarding the complete study: The collaborator samples originated in the United States, Italy and Spain and spanned the acute and convalescent phases of COVID-19. A de-identified subject ID, COVID-19 status, age in years and sex were almost always included in the sample metadata. The dataset comprised deeply sampled blood TCRbeta repertoires from subjects exposed to, actively infected with, or recovered from COVID-19. A freely available public database, intended as a resource for researchers studying the immune response to SARS-CoV-2, is where the repertoires were released. The material from the prospective study consisted of cDNA or gDNA derived from T cells, B-cell-depleted T cells, or PBMCs. The samples were drawn from the first 160 participants of the ongoing ImmuneRACE study and from 1,254 subjects provided by 6 global collaborators. Where available, HLA class I and class II types were taken from metadata supplied by the sample provider and were not determined by assay-based typing. Paper-wide results and their limitations: The quantity of clinical and demographic metadata differed by source and by participant and was supplied without curation.

TCRbeta CDR3 regions were amplified from genomic DNA using the immunoSEQ Assay, a bias-controlled multiplex PCR. The study's processing was this. The number of nucleated cells in each sample was estimated from the amplification of reference gene primers within the assay. Sequence reads were collapsed and filtered to measure the absolute abundance of every unique TCRbeta CDR3 rearrangement. Productive Simpson clonality was computed per sample as the square root of Simpson's diversity index over productive rearrangements. TCRdb took over this immuneACCESS table, retaining in-frame rearrangements with V and J assigned. Such tables are incomplete; in checked studies, under half of the missing clones stem from an unresolved V gene, and the remainder is unexplained. V, J and clone size were drawn from that table, and D and trimming were deduced from the DNA. The sample records roughly 68,000 clones, just over 85% of which are singletons. The ten largest make up about 5% of the sample.

The germline V gene encodes CDR1 MNHEY and CDR2 SVGAGI. The CDR3 contains 14 residues, cysteine and phenylalanine counted. Only the CDR3 part of the read is kept: 42 bases, read in frame from the first base. At the junction V is shortened by 0 bases and J by 6 bases; bases outside the gene matches: 4. Each collaborating institution followed its own protocols to collect whole blood in K2EDTA tubes. For TCRbeta analysis, collaborator samples were shipped as frozen whole blood, as isolated PBMCs, or as DNA extracted from either sample type. Specimen: peripheral blood. This sequence uses TRBV6-5 and TRBJ1-1, with 7 central nucleotides matching TRBD1. This sequence was found in a human donor in a cohort sampled during active COVID-19. CDR3 reads: CASSYSGTVAEAFF. The DNA sequence reads TGTGCCAGCAGTTACTCTGGGACAGTTGCTGAAGCTTTCTTT.